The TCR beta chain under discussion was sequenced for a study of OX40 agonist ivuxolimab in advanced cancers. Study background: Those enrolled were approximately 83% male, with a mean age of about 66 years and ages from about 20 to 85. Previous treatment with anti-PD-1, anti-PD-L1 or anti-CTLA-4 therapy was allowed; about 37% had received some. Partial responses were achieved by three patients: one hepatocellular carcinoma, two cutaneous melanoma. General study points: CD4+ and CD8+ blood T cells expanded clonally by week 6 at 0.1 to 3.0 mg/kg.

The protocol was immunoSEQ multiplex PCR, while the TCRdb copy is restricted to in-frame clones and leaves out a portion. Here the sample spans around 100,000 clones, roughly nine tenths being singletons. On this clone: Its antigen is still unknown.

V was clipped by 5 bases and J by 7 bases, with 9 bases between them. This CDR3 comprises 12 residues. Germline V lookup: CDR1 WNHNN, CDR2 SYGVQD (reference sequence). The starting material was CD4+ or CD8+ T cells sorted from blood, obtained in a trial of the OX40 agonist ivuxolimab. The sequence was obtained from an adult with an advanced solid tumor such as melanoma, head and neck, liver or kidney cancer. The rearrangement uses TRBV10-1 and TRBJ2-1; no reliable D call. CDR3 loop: CASSSGLNEQFF. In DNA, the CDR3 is TGCGCCAGCAGTAGTGGGCTGAATGAGCAGTTCTTC.